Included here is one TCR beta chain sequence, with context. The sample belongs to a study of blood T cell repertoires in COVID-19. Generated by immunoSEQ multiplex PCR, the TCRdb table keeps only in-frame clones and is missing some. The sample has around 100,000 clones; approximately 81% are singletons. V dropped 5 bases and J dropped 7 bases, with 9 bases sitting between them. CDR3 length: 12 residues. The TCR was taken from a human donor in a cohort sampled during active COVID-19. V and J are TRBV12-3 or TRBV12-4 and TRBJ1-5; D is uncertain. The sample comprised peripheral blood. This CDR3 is CASSPTEQPQHF. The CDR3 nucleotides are TGTGCCAGCAGTCCCACGGAGCAGCCCCAGCATTTT.